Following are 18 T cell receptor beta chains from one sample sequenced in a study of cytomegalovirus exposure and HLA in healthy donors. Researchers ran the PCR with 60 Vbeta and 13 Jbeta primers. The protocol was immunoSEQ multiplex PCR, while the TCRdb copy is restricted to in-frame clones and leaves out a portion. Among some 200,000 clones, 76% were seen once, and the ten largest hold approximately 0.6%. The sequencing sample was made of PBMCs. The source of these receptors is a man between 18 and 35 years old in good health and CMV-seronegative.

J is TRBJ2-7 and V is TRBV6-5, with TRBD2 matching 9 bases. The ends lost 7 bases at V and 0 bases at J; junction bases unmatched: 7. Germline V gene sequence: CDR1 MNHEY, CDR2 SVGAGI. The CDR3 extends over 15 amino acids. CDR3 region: CASTDSGRSSYEQYF. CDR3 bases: TGTGCCAGCACTGACAGCGGGAGGAGCTCCTACGAGCAGTACTTC.

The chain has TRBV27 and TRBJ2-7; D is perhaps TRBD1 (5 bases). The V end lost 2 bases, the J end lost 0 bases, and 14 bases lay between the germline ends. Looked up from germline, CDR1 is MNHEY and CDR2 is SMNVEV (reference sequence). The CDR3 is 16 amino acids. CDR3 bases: TGTGCCAGCAGTTTAGGGGCTAGTTTGAGCTCCTACGAGCAGTACTTC. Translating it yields CASSLGASLSSYEQYF.

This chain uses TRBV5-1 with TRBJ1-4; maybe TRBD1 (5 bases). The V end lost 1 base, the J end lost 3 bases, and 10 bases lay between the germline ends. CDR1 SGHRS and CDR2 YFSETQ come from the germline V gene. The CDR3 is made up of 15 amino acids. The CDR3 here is CASSLWGGPNEKLFF. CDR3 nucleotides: TGCGCCAGCAGCTTGTGGGGGGGACCTAATGAAAAACTGTTTTTT.

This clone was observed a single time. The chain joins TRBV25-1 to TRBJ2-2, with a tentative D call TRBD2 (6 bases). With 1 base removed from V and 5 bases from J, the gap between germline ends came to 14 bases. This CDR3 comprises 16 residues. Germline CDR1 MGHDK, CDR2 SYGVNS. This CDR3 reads CASSELPRGTTGELFF. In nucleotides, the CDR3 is TGTGCCAGCAGTGAATTACCCCGGGGGACGACCGGGGAGCTGTTTTTT.

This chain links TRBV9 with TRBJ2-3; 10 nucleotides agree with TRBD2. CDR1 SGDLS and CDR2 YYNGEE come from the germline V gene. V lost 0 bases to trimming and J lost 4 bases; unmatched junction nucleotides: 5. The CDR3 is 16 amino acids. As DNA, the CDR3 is TGTGCCAGCAGCGTAGGTGGAGGACTAGCGGCAGATACGCAGTATTTT. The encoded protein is CASSVGGGLAADTQYF.

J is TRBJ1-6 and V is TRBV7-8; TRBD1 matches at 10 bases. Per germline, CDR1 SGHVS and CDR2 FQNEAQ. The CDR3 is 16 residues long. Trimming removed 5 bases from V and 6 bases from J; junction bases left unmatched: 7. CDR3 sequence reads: CASSPQTGGVNSPLHF. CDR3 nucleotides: TGTGCCAGCAGCCCGCAGACAGGGGGCGTTAATTCACCCCTCCACTTT. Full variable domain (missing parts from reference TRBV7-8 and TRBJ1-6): GAGVSQSPRYKVAKRGQDVALRCDPISGHVSLFWYQQALGQGPEFLTYFQNEAQLDKSGLPSDRFFAERPEGSVSTLKIQRTQQEDSAVYLCASSPQTGGVNSPLHFGNGTRLTVT.

In DNA, the CDR3 is TGTGCCAGCAGTTTCTGGGGGCGGAACACTGAAGCTTTCTTT. Protein sequence: CASSFWGRNTEAFF. The chain combines TRBV5-5 with TRBJ1-1, with a possible D match to TRBD1 (6 bases). This CDR3 region has 14 residues. The V and J ends lost 5 bases and 1 base respectively, with 12 bases between them. Germline V gene sequence: CDR1 SGHKS, CDR2 YYEKEE (reference sequence).

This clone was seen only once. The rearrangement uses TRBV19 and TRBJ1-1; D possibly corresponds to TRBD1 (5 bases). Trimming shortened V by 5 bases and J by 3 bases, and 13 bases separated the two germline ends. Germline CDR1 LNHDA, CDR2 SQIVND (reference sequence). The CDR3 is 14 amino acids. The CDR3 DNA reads TGTGCCAGTAGTTCAGGGTACTGGGACACTGAAGCTTTCTTT. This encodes CASSSGYWDTEAFF.

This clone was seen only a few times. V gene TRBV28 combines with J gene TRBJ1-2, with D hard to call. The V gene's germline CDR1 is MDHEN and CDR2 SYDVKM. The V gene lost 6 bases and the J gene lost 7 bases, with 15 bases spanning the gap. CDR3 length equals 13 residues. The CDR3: CASSRVPAGGYTF. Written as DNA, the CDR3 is TGTGCCAGCAGCCGGGTCCCCGCGGGTGGCTACACCTTC.

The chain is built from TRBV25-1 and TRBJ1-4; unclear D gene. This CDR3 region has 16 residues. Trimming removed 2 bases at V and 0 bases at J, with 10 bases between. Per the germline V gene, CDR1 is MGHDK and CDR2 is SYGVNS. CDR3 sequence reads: CASSEGRVATNEKLFF. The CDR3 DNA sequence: TGTGCCAGCAGTGAAGGTCGGGTTGCAACTAATGAAAAACTGTTTTTT. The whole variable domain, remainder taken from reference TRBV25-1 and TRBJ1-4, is EADIYQTPRYLVIGTGKKITLECSQTMGHDKMYWYQQDPGMELHLIHYSYGVNSTEKGDLSSESTVSRIRTEHFPLTLESARPSHTSQYLCASSEGRVATNEKLFFGSGTQLSVL.

The CDR3 DNA reads TGTGCCATCAGTGAGACGAGAAACACTGAAGCTTTCTTT. Its translation: CAISETRNTEAFF. The rearrangement uses TRBV10-3 and TRBJ1-1; no definite D call. Trimming took 2 bases from V and 2 from J, leaving 6 bases between them. The CDR3 extends over 13 amino acids. Germline-derived CDR1 and CDR2 are ENHRY and SYGVKD.

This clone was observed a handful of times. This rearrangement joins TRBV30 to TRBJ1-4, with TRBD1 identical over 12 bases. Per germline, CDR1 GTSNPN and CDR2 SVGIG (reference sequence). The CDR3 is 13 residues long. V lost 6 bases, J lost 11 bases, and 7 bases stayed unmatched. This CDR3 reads CACTGQGARKLFF. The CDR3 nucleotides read TGTGCCTGCACGGGACAGGGGGCGAGGAAACTGTTTTTT.

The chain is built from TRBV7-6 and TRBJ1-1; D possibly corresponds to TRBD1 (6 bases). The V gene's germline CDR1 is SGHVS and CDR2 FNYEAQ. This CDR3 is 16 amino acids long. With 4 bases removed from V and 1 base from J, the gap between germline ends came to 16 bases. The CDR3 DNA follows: TGTGCCAGCAGCTACGAGCCAGGACAGTGGAACACTGAAGCTTTCTTT. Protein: CASSYEPGQWNTEAFF.

The CDR3 DNA is TGTGCCACCAGCAGAGACCTGTACAGGGGGCGGGACACTGAAGCTTTCTTT. Translation: CATSRDLYRGRDTEAFF. The rearrangement links TRBV15 to TRBJ1-1; TRBD1 aligns across 9 bases. The length of the CDR3 is 17 residues. J was trimmed by 3 bases and V by 0 bases; bases with no gene match: 8. Germline V gene lookup returns CDR1 LNHNV and CDR2 YYDKDF (reference sequence). Filled out from reference TRBV15 and TRBJ1-1, the complete variable domain reads DAMVIQNPRYQVTQFGKPVTLSCSQTLNHNVMYWYQQKSSQAPKLLFHYYDKDFNNEADTPDNFQSRRPNTSFCFLDIRSPGLGDTAMYLCATSRDLYRGRDTEAFFGQGTRLTVV.

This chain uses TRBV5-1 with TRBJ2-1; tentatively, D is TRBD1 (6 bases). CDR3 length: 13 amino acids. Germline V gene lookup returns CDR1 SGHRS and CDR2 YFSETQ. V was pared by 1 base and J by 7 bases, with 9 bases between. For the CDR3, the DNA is TGCGCCAGCAGCTTGCAGACAGGTAATGAGCAGTTCTTC. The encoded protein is CASSLQTGNEQFF.

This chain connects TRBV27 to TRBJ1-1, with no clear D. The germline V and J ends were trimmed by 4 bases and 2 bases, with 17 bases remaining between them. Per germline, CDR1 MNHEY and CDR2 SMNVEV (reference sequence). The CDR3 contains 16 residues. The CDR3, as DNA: TGTGCCAGCAGTTCTGACTACTTTGGTCTCAACACTGAAGCTTTCTTT. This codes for CASSSDYFGLNTEAFF.

Written as DNA, the CDR3 is TGCGCCAGCAGCTTCTCTAGCAATCAGCCCCAGCATTTT. Encoded protein: CASSFSSNQPQHF. The chain links TRBV5-1 to TRBJ1-5; D is unresolved. Germline V CDR1 and CDR2: SGHRS, YFSETQ. V lost 2 bases and J 0 bases, leaving 3 bases between the germline ends. This CDR3 is 13 amino acids long. Full variable domain (rest looked up from reference TRBV5-1 and TRBJ1-5): KAGVTQTPRYLIKTRGQQVTLSCSPISGHRSVSWYQQTPGQGLQFLFEYFSETQRNKGNFPGRFSGRQFSNSRSEMNVSTLELGDSALYLCASSFSSNQPQHFGDGTRLSIL.

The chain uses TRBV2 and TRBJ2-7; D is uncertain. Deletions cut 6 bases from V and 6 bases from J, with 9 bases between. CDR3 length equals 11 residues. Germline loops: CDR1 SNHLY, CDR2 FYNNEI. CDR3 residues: CASSPFGEQYF. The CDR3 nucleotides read TGTGCCAGCAGCCCATTCGGCGAGCAGTACTTC.